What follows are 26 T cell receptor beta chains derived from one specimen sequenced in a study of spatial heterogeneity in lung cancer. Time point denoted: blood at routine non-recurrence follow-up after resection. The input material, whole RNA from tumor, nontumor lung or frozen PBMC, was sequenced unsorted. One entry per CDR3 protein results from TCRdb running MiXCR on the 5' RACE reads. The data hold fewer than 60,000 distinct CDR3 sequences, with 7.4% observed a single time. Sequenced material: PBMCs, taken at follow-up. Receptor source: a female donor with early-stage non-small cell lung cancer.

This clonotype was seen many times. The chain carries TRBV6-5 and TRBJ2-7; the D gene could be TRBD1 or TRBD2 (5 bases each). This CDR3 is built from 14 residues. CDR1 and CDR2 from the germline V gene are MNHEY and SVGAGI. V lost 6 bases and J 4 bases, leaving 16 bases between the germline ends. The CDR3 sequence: CASSPEGRRYEQYF. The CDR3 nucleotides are TGTGCCAGCAGCCCCGAGGGGCGACGTTACGAGCAGTACTTC.

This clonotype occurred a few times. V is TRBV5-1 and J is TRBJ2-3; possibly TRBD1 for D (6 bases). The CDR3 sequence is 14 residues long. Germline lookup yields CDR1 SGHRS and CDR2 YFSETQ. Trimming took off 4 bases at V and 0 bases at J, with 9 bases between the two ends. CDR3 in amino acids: CASSRTGSTDTQYF. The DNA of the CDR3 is TGCGCCAGCAGCCGTACAGGGAGCACAGATACGCAGTATTTT.

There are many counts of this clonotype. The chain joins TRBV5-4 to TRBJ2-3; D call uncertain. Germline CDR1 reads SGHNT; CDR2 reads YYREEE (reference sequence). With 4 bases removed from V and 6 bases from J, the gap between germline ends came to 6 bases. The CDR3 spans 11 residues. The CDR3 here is CASSRRDTQYF. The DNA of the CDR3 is TGTGCCAGCAGCCGGCGGGATACGCAGTATTTT.

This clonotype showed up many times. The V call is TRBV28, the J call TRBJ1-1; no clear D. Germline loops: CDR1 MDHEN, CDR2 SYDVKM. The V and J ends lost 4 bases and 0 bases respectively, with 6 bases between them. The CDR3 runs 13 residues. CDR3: CASSSRLNTEAFF. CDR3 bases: TGTGCCAGCAGTTCCCGGTTGAACACTGAAGCTTTCTTT.

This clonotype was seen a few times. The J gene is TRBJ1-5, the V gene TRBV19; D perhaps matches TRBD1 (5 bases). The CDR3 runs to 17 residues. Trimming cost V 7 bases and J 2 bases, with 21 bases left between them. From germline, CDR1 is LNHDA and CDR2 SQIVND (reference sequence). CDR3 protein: CASNRMWGREGNQPQHF. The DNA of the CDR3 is TGTGCCAGTAATAGGATGTGGGGCAGGGAAGGCAATCAGCCCCAGCATTTT.

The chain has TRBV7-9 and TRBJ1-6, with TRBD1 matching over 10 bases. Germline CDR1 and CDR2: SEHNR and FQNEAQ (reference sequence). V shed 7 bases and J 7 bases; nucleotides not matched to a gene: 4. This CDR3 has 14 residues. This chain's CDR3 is CASTLTGGNSPLHF. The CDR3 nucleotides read TGTGCCAGCACCCTGACAGGGGGCAATTCACCCCTCCACTTT.

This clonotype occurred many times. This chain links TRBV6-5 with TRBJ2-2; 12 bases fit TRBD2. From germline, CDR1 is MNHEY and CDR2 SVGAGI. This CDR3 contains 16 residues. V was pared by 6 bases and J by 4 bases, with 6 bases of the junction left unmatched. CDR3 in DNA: TGTGCCAGCAGACCCACTAGCGGGGGGCCCACCGGGGAGCTGTTTTTT. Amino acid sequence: CASRPTSGGPTGELFF.

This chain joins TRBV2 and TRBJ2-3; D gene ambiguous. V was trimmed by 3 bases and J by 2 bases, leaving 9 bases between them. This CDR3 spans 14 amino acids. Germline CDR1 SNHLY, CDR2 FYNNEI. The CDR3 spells CASSDGGFTDTQYF. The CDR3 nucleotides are TGTGCCAGCAGTGATGGCGGCTTCACAGATACGCAGTATTTT.

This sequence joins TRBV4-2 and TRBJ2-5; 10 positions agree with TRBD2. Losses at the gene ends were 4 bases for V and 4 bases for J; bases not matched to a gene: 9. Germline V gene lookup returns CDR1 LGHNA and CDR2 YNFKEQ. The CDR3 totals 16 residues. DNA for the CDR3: TGTGCCAGCAGCCGAATGAGCGGGGGGGCCTTAGAGACCCAGTACTTC. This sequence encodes CASSRMSGGALETQYF.

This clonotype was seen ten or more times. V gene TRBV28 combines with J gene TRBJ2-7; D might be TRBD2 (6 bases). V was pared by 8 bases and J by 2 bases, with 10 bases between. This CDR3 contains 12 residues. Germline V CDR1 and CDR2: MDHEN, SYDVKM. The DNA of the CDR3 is TGTGCCAGCGGGACTCAGACCTACGAGCAGTACTTC. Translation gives CASGTQTYEQYF.

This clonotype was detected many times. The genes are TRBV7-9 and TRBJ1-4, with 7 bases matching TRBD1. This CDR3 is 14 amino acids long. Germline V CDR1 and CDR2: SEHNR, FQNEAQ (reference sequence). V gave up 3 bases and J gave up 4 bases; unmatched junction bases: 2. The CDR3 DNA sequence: TGTGCCAGCAGCTTCGGGACAGATAATGAAAAACTGTTTTTT. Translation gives CASSFGTDNEKLFF.

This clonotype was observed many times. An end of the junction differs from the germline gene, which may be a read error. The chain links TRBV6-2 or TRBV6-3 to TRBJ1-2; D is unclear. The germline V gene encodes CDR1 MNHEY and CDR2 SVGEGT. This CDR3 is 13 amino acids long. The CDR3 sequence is CASNYDGDYGYTF. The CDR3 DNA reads TGTGCCAGCAATTACGACGGAGACTATGGCTACACCTTC.

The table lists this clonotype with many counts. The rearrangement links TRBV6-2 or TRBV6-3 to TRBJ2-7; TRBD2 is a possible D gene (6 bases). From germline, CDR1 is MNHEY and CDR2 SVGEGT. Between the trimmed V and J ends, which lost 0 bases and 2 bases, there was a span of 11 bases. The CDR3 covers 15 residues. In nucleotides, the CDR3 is TGTGCCAGCAGTTACTCCTCCGGGACTCCCTACGAGCAGTACTTC. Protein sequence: CASSYSSGTPYEQYF.

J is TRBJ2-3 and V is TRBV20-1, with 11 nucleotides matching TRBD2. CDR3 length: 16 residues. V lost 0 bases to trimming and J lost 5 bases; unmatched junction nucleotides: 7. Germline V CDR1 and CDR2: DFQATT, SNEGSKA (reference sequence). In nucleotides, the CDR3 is TGCAGTGCTAGAGAATTTGTAGCGGGGGGGCAAGATACGCAGTATTTT. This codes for CSAREFVAGGQDTQYF.

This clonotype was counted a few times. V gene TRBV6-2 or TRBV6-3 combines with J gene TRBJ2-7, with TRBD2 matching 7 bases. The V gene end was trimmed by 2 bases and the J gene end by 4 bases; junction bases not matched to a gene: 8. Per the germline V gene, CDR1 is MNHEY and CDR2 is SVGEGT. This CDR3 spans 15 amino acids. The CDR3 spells CASSYGTGGGYEQYF. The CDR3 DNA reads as TGTGCCAGCAGTTACGGCACGGGAGGCGGGTACGAGCAGTACTTC.

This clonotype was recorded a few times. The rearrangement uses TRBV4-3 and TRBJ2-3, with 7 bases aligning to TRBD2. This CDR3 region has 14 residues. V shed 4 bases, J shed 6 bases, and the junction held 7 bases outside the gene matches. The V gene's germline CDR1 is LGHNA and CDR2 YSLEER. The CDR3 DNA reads TGCGCCAGCAGCCGGGGGGGGTCTATGGATACGCAGTATTTT. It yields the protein CASSRGGSMDTQYF.

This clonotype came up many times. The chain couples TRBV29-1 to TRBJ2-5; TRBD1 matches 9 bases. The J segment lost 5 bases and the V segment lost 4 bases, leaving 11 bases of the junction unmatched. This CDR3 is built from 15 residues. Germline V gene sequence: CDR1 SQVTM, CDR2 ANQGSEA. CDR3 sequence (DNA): TGCAGCGTTGTACCCGGGACAGGGAGTACGGAGACCCAGTACTTC. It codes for CSVVPGTGSTETQYF.

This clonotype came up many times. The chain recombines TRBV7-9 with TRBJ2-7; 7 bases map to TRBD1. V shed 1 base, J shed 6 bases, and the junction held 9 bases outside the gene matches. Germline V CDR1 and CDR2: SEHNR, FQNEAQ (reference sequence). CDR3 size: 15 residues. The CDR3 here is CASSLVEGAGGEQYF. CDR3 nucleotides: TGTGCCAGCAGCTTAGTTGAGGGGGCCGGAGGCGAGCAGTACTTC.

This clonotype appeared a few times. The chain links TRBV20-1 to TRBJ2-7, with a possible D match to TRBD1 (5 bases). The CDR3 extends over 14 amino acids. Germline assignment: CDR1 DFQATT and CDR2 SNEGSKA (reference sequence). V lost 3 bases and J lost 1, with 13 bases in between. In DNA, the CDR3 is TGCAGTGCTAGCGTTTTTAGGGGTTCCTACGAGCAGTACTTC. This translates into CSASVFRGSYEQYF.

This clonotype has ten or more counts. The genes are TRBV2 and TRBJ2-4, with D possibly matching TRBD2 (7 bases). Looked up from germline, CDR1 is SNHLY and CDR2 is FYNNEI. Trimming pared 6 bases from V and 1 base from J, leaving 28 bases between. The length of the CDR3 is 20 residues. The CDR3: CASRDPFWLGGPKAKNIQYF. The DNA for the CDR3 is TGTGCCAGCAGGGACCCGTTCTGGCTCGGGGGGCCCAAGGCCAAAAACATTCAGTACTTC. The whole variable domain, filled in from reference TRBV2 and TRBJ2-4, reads EPEVTQTPSHQVTQMGQEVILRCVPISNHLYFYWYRQILGQKVEFLVSFYNNEISEKSEIFDDQFSVERPDGSNFTLKIRSTKLEDSAMYFCASRDPFWLGGPKAKNIQYFGAGTRLSVL.

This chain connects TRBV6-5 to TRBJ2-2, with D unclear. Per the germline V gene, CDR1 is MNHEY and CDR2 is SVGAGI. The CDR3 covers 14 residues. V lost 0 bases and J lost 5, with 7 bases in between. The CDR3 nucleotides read TGTGCCAGCAGTTACTCTGGAGCTACCGGGGAGCTGTTTTTT. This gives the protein CASSYSGATGELFF.

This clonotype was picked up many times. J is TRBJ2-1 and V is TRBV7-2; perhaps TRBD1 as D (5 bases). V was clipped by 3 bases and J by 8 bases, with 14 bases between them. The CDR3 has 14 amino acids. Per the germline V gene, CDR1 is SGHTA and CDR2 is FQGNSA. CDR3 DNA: TGTGCCAGCAGCTTTACTGCAGGGAACTATGAGCAGTTCTTC. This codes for CASSFTAGNYEQFF.

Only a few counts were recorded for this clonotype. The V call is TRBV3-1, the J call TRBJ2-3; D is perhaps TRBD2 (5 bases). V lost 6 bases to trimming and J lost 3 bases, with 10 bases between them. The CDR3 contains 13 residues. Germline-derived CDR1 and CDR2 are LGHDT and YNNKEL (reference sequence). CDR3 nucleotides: TGTGCCAGCAGAGATCTAGCAACAGATACGCAGTATTTT. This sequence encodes CASRDLATDTQYF.

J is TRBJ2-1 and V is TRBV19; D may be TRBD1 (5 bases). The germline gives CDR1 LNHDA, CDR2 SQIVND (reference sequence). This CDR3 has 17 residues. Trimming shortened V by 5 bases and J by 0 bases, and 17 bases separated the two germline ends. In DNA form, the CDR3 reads TGTGCCAGTAGTTCGTCCTTTCAGGGTTACTCCTACAATGAGCAGTTCTTC. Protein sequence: CASSSSFQGYSYNEQFF.

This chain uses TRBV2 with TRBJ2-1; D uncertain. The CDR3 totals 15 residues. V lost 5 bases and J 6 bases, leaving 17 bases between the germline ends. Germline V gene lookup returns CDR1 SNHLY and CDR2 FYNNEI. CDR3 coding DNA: TGTGCCAGCAGTTCGAAAACACTCATGTCCAATGAGCAGTTCTTC. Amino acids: CASSSKTLMSNEQFF.

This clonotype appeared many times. The CDR3 loop reads CSADSSGTAYNYGYTF. CDR3 DNA sequence: TGCAGTGCCGATTCTTCCGGGACAGCTTATAACTATGGCTACACCTTC. The V gene is TRBV20-1, the J gene TRBJ1-2; 7 bases are a match to TRBD1. The CDR3 is made up of 16 amino acids. V gave up 6 bases and J gave up 1 base; unmatched junction bases: 14. Germline V gene data show CDR1 as DFQATT and CDR2 as SNEGSKA (reference sequence).